A selection of T cell receptor beta chains follows, all from one sample in a study of tumor-infiltrating lymphocytes in primary liver carcinoma. Each CDR3 protein is one row after TCRdb ran MiXCR on the multiplex PCR reads. Here the sample spans about 190,000 distinct CDR3 sequences, around four fifths being singletons. Sample: tumor tissue from primary liver carcinoma. These receptors were obtained from a man aged 35 to 55 with primary liver carcinoma and hepatitis B virus infection. Both conserved end residues are part of each CDR3. Each record gives: clone size, V gene, D gene, J gene, CDR3 protein, CDR3 DNA. The D gene is left open where the match is weak. Clone size is shown for a subset of rows, as once, few, many or a class of expanded clone.

clone_size: many; v_call: TRBV7-9; d_call: -; j_call: TRBJ2-2; cdr3_aa: CASSLASGAKFTGELFF; cdr3_nt: TGTGCCAGCAGCTTAGCGTCGGGAGCCAAGTTCACCGGGGAGCTGTTTTTT
clone_size: -; v_call: TRBV12-3/TRBV12-4; d_call: TRBD2; j_call: TRBJ2-1; cdr3_aa: CASIKNTPGLAANEQFF; cdr3_nt: TGTGCCAGCATCAAGAACACCCCGGGACTAGCGGCCAATGAGCAGTTCTTC
clone_size: -; v_call: TRBV29-1; d_call: -; j_call: TRBJ2-5; cdr3_aa: CNAATLQETQYF; cdr3_nt: TGCAACGCCGCGACTTTGCAAGAGACACAGTACTTC
clone_size: -; v_call: TRBV12-3/TRBV12-4; d_call: -; j_call: TRBJ2-5; cdr3_aa: CASSRQSAENQYF; cdr3_nt: TGTGCCAGCAGTCGACAGAGCGCAGAGAACCAGTACTTC
clone_size: -; v_call: TRBV29-1; d_call: -; j_call: TRBJ2-5; cdr3_aa: CSVEEGGQETKYF; cdr3_nt: TGCAGTGTTGAAGAGGGGGGCCAAGAGACCAAGTACTTC
clone_size: -; v_call: TRBV28; d_call: -; j_call: TRBJ1-2; cdr3_aa: CASNFNYGYTF; cdr3_nt: TGTGCCAGCAACTTTAACTATGGCTACACCTTC
clone_size: -; v_call: TRBV4-1; d_call: -; j_call: TRBJ2-2; cdr3_aa: CASSQLTLSGEPLF; cdr3_nt: TGCGCCAGCAGTCAACTTACCCTCTCCGGGGAGCCGTTGTTT
clone_size: -; v_call: TRBV11-2; d_call: -; j_call: TRBJ2-3; cdr3_aa: CVCSRRSTGSTDTQYF; cdr3_nt: TGTGTCTGCAGCAGAAGAAGTACAGGGAGCACAGATACGCAGTATTTT
clone_size: -; v_call: TRBV5-1; d_call: -; j_call: TRBJ2-7; cdr3_aa: CASSLGRGLYDQYF; cdr3_nt: TGCGCCAGCAGCTTGGGACGGGGACTCTACGATCAGTACTTC
clone_size: -; v_call: TRBV11-2; d_call: TRBD1; j_call: TRBJ2-6; cdr3_aa: CGSSMGGDRGISIAGANVLTF; cdr3_nt: TGTGGCAGCAGCATGGGGGGAGACAGGGGCATTTCCATCGCTGGGGCCAATGTCCTGACTTTC
clone_size: -; v_call: TRBV5-4; d_call: -; j_call: TRBJ2-3; cdr3_aa: CASSLTERSTDTQYF; cdr3_nt: TGTGCCAGCAGCTTGACAGAAAGGAGTACAGATACGCAGTATTTT
clone_size: few; v_call: TRBV29-1; d_call: TRBD1; j_call: TRBJ2-1; cdr3_aa: CSVEFGTGGFYEQLF; cdr3_nt: TGCAGCGTTGAGTTCGGGACAGGGGGCTTTTATGAACAGTTATTC
clone_size: -; v_call: TRBV20-1; d_call: -; j_call: TRBJ2-1; cdr3_aa: CSPYGGNNEQFF; cdr3_nt: TGCAGTCCCTATGGGGGGAACAATGAGCAGTTCTTC
clone_size: -; v_call: TRBV29-1; d_call: -; j_call: TRBJ1-2; cdr3_aa: CSVKFRQWSYGYTF; cdr3_nt: TGCAGCGTCAAGTTTCGACAGTGGAGCTATGGCTACACCTTC
clone_size: -; v_call: TRBV30; d_call: TRBD2; j_call: TRBJ2-2; cdr3_aa: CAWSGTSLRARELFF; cdr3_nt: TGTGCCTGGAGTGGGACTAGTTTACGCGCCCGTGAGCTGTTTTTT
clone_size: -; v_call: TRBV11-3; d_call: -; j_call: TRBJ2-1; cdr3_aa: CASSLGVRGLPHNEQFF; cdr3_nt: TGTGCCAGTAGCTTAGGCGTACGGGGACTGCCACACAATGAGCAGTTCTTC
clone_size: few; v_call: TRBV29-1; d_call: -; j_call: TRBJ2-7; cdr3_aa: CSAHFGAEQYF; cdr3_nt: TGCAGCGCCCATTTCGGGGCCGAGCAGTACTTC
clone_size: -; v_call: TRBV6-1; d_call: TRBD2; j_call: TRBJ2-3; cdr3_aa: CAGRGGLAGSKDTQYF; cdr3_nt: TGTGCCGGCCGCGGCGGACTAGCGGGCAGCAAAGATACGCAGTATTTT
clone_size: -; v_call: TRBV11-2; d_call: -; j_call: TRBJ2-3; cdr3_aa: CASSWETVQPDTQYF; cdr3_nt: TGTGCCAGCAGCTGGGAGACAGTGCAGCCCGATACGCAGTATTTT
clone_size: -; v_call: TRBV24-1; d_call: TRBD2; j_call: TRBJ2-7; cdr3_aa: CATSSSGTRGRVDEQYF; cdr3_nt: TGTGCCACCAGCAGTTCCGGGACTAGAGGGAGGGTCGACGAGCAGTATTTC
clone_size: once; v_call: TRBV29-1; d_call: -; j_call: TRBJ2-1; cdr3_aa: CSVKFQGSEQFF; cdr3_nt: TGCAGCGTTAAATTCCAGGGCAGTGAGCAGTTCTTC
clone_size: -; v_call: TRBV6-1; d_call: -; j_call: TRBJ1-5; cdr3_aa: CASGKAREKAPQHF; cdr3_nt: TGTGCCAGCGGTAAGGCTAGGGAAAAGGCGCCCCAGCATTTT
clone_size: -; v_call: TRBV29-1; d_call: -; j_call: TRBJ1-3; cdr3_aa: CSVCDRNINTIYF; cdr3_nt: TGCAGCGTTTGTGACAGAAACATAAACACCATATATTTT
clone_size: -; v_call: TRBV29-1; d_call: TRBD2; j_call: TRBJ2-1; cdr3_aa: CSTRGDYLGYNEQFF; cdr3_nt: TGCAGCACCCGGGGGGACTATCTGGGATACAATGAGCAGTTCTTC
clone_size: -; v_call: TRBV4-1; d_call: TRBD1; j_call: TRBJ2-5; cdr3_aa: CASSQMQQGPRSQKTQYF; cdr3_nt: TGCGCCAGCAGCCAAATGCAACAGGGGCCGAGGTCCCAAAAGACCCAGTACTTC
clone_size: -; v_call: TRBV5-1; d_call: TRBD2; j_call: TRBJ2-1; cdr3_aa: CASSSRTSQNEQFF; cdr3_nt: TGCGCCAGCAGCTCGCGGACTAGCCAGAATGAGCAGTTCTTC
clone_size: -; v_call: TRBV5-4; d_call: -; j_call: TRBJ2-7; cdr3_aa: CTSSSGREGYEQYF; cdr3_nt: TGTACCAGCAGCTCCGGGAGAGAGGGCTACGAGCAATACTTC
clone_size: -; v_call: TRBV29-1; d_call: -; j_call: TRBJ2-1; cdr3_aa: CSDARDFTRKQFF; cdr3_nt: TGCAGTGACGCCCGTGACTTCACGAGGAAGCAGTTCTTC
clone_size: -; v_call: TRBV10-3; d_call: TRBD1; j_call: TRBJ2-1; cdr3_aa: CDIQDRGRGEQFF; cdr3_nt: TGTGACATCCAGGACAGGGGGCGGGGTGAGCAGTTCTTC
clone_size: -; v_call: TRBV11-3; d_call: -; j_call: TRBJ2-1; cdr3_aa: CISGLNANEQFF; cdr3_nt: TGTATAAGCGGCTTAAATGCCAATGAGCAGTTCTTC
clone_size: -; v_call: TRBV14; d_call: -; j_call: TRBJ2-2; cdr3_aa: CASIQFAGLTTGELFF; cdr3_nt: TGTGCCAGCATCCAATTCGCAGGGTTGACTACCGGGGAGCTGTTTTTT
clone_size: -; v_call: TRBV29-1; d_call: -; j_call: TRBJ1-2; cdr3_aa: CSIRGLYGYTF; cdr3_nt: TGCAGCATTAGGGGCCTCTATGGCTACACATTC
clone_size: -; v_call: TRBV4-1; d_call: -; j_call: TRBJ2-2; cdr3_aa: CASSTQPRGTGELFF; cdr3_nt: TGCGCCAGCAGCACACAACCGAGGGGGACCGGGGAGCTGTTTTTT
clone_size: few; v_call: TRBV12-3/TRBV12-4; d_call: TRBD1; j_call: TRBJ1-5; cdr3_aa: CASSTTTGQGNQPQHF; cdr3_nt: TGTGCCAGTAGTACAACTACGGGACAGGGCAATCAGCCCCAGCATTTT
clone_size: -; v_call: TRBV11-1; d_call: -; j_call: TRBJ2-1; cdr3_aa: CANSIGVLRSYKEQFF; cdr3_nt: TGTGCCAACAGTATCGGGGTACTCCGATCCTACAAAGAGCAGTTCTTC
clone_size: -; v_call: TRBV13; d_call: -; j_call: TRBJ2-3; cdr3_aa: CASSPGTGGSDTQYF; cdr3_nt: TGTGCCAGCAGCCCTGGGACGGGGGGCTCAGATACGCAGTATTTT
clone_size: -; v_call: TRBV30; d_call: TRBD2; j_call: TRBJ2-1; cdr3_aa: CVWSEGSSGLNEQFF; cdr3_nt: TGTGTCTGGAGTGAAGGGTCTAGCGGGCTAAATGAGCAGTTCTTC
clone_size: -; v_call: TRBV29-1; d_call: -; j_call: TRBJ2-3; cdr3_aa: CSVEGRARITYTQYF; cdr3_nt: TGCAGCGTTGAGGGCAGGGCCCGCATCACATATACGCAGTATTTT
clone_size: -; v_call: TRBV7-8; d_call: -; j_call: TRBJ2-7; cdr3_aa: CASSLASPQGKGEQYF; cdr3_nt: TGTGCCAGCAGCTTAGCGTCCCCCCAAGGGAAGGGCGAGCAATACTTC
clone_size: few; v_call: TRBV7-3; d_call: -; j_call: TRBJ2-2; cdr3_aa: CASSPQPAGNTGELFF; cdr3_nt: TGTGCCAGCAGCCCCCAGCCGGCGGGGAACACCGGGGAGCTGTTTTTT
clone_size: -; v_call: TRBV6-5; d_call: -; j_call: TRBJ1-2; cdr3_aa: CASRDGVNNGHTF; cdr3_nt: TGTGCCAGTAGGGACGGGGTCAACAATGGCCACACCTTC
clone_size: -; v_call: TRBV11-1; d_call: -; j_call: TRBJ2-1; cdr3_aa: CANSFQGPLDYEQFF; cdr3_nt: TGTGCCAACAGCTTCCAGGGACCGCTGGACTATGAGCAATTCTTC
clone_size: -; v_call: TRBV4-3; d_call: -; j_call: TRBJ2-3; cdr3_aa: CASSQGTCGTTDTQYF; cdr3_nt: TGCGCCAGCAGCCAGGGGACTTGCGGGACCACAGATACGCAATATTTT
clone_size: -; v_call: TRBV29-1; d_call: -; j_call: TRBJ2-7; cdr3_aa: CCVALGLASGEQYF; cdr3_nt: TGCTGCGTTGCCCTGGGACTGGCCTCTGGAGAGCAGTACTTC
clone_size: -; v_call: TRBV29-1; d_call: TRBD2; j_call: TRBJ2-7; cdr3_aa: CSVKNPGGSSYEQYF; cdr3_nt: TGCAGCGTTAAAAACCCGGGAGGGAGCTCCTACGAGCAATACTTC
clone_size: -; v_call: TRBV11-1; d_call: TRBD1; j_call: TRBJ2-1; cdr3_aa: CVSSQRQGVIQETQFF; cdr3_nt: TGTGTCAGCAGCCAAAGACAGGGGGTAATTCAAGAGACCCAGTTCTTC
clone_size: -; v_call: TRBV5-5; d_call: -; j_call: TRBJ2-1; cdr3_aa: CASSPDLNEQFF; cdr3_nt: TGTGCCAGCAGCCCGGACTTGAATGAGCAGTTCTTC